This T cell receptor (beta chain) was captured in a study of shared clonotypes between healthy human individuals. For the study at large: Used for every donor were three CD4 naive, three CD4 memory, two CD8 naive and one CD8 memory plate.

The CDR3 is 15 amino acids. In germline, CDR1 is MDHEN, CDR2 SYDVKM. V lost 7 bases and J lost 5; bases outside the gene matches: 13. A note on this clone: What it binds is not known.

TCRdb's table, derived via immunoSEQ multiplex PCR, lists solely in-frame clones and lacks some. Of approximately 2,300,000 clones in the sample, around 92% were seen once. Study observations and caveats: Compared with clonotypes that all four donors shared, non-shared clonotypes had lower generation probabilities.

The gene calls are TRBV28 and TRBJ2-7; 8 nucleotides align to TRBD2. Sequences were obtained from naive CD4+ T cells from PBMCs. Regarding subset: CD45RA+ positively selected. This sequence originates from a man between 18 and 29 years old in good health. Some clones in this sample may be carry-over from other donors' samples. The CDR3 is CASISGGAPRDEQYF. The DNA of the CDR3 is TGTGCCAGCATCTCGGGGGGGGCCCCTAGGGACGAGCAGTACTTC.